This TCR beta chain was obtained from a study of T-cell reconstitution after alpha-beta-depleted transplantation in children. General study points: Once a year had passed after transplant, T-cell counts and diversity came mostly from newly produced T cells. Several hundred rapidly expanded clones from non-depleted graft cells reportedly supplied alpha-beta T cells about two months post-transplant.

This clonotype showed up just a few times. Its specificity is not known. The CDR3 is made up of 15 amino acids. Germline CDR1 SGHRS, CDR2 YFSETQ. V gave up 1 base and J gave up 3 bases; unmatched junction bases: 3. TCRbeta library preparation incorporated unique molecular identifiers. TCRdb reprocessed the PCR reads via MiXCR and lists one record per CDR3 protein. In the table there are about 980,000 distinct CDR3 sequences, about 30% of which are singletons. The rearrangement links TRBV5-1 to TRBJ2-2; 7 bases fit TRBD1. The receptor comes from a boy under two years old who had a stem cell transplant for SCID, so the T cells may come from the graft donor. The input for sequencing was PBMCs, mostly from graft donor cells, taken 360 days after TCRalphabeta/CD19-depleted stem cell transplant. CDR3 sequence reads: CASSLRGPDTGELFF. The CDR3 DNA reads as TGCGCCAGCAGCTTGAGGGGGCCAGACACCGGGGAGCTGTTTTTT.